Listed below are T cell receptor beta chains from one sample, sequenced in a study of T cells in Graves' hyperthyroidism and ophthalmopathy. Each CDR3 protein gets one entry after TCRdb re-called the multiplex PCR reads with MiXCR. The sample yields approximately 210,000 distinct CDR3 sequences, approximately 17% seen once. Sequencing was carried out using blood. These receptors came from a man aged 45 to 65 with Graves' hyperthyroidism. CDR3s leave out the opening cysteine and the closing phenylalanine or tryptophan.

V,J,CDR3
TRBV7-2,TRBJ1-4,ASSLSGTSNEKLF
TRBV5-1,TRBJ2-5,ASSFGFVHRVYDQETQY
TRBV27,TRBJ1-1,ASSQTSGNTEAF
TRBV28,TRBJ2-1,ASTNRGISYNEQF
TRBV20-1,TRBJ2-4,SVGTDFLAKNIQY
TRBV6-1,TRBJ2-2,ASSFAGGGTGELF
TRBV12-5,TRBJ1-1,ASGLVLGRPMNTEAF
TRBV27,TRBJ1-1,ASRITWGTEAF
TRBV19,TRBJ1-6,ASSRGQELNSPLH
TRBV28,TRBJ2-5,ASRATRDRAYQETQY
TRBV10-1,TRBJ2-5,ASSESGETQY
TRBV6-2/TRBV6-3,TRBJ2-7,ASSYRLEKTFFNEQY
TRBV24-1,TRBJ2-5,ATSDTGTSGETQY
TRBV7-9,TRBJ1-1,ASSFGQGNTEAF
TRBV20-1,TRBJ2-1,SARKLAGGYNEQF
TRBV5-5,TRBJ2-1,ASSARTSGRGNEQF
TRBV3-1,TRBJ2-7,ASSQGPREQY
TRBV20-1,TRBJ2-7,SVQTSGRYEQY
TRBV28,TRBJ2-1,ASSSHRTGVYNEQF
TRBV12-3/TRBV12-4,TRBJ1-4,ASSPRPDSDEKLF
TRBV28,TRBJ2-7,ASSLIPSGRTYEQY
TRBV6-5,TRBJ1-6,ASSYSRGRNSPLH
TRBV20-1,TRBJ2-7,SASRLANSYEQY
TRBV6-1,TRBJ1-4,ASTTPGQGYEKLF
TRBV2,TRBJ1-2,ASSEVGAANYGYT
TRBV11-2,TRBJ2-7,ASRRGGIPYEQY
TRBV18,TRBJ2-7,ASSQTGISYEQY
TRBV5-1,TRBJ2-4,ASSLRSGEENIQY
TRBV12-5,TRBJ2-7,ASGQGTGGDEQY
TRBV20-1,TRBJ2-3,SARPFSGRASTDTQY
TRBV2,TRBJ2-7,ASSGDLYEQY
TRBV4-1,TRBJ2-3,ASGRLDTDTQY
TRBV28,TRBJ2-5,AGSGTEEETQY
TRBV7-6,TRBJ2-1,ASKGVRGRLRGEQF
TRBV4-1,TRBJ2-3,ASSQLPGMGTDTQY
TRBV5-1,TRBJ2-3,ASSYTISTDTQY
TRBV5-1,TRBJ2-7,ASSAGWNYEQY
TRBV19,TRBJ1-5,ASSTSHSNQPQH
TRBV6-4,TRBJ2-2,ASSQGGDTGELF
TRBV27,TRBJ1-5,ASSSENASNQPQH
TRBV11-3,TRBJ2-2,ATSLRGTNTGELF
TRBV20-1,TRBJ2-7,SAQAGTESTSYEQY
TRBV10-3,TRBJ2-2,AIRQDSGELF
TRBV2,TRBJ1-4,ASKTSGTVGEKLF
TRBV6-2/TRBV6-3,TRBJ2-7,ASSTLGGHTYEQY
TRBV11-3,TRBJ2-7,ASSPGEAAYEQY
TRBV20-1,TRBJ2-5,SARDRRVGETQY
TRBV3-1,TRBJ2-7,ASSPRDQNYEQY
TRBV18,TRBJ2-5,ASSPGYQEAQY
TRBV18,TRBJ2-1,ASSPPSGQGAEQF
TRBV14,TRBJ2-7,ASSQDNPLAAPSGSFYEQY
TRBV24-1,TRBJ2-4,ATSASARGSIQY
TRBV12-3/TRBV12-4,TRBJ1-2,ASRKEGGYT
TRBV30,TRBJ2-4,AWSETSGRRGIQY
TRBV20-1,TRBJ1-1,SAAFGTSGWVNTEAF
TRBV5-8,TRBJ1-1,ASTSDRATEAF
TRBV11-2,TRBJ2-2,ASSPSGLGTGELF